The sequence of this TCR beta chain was determined in a study of blood T cell repertoires in COVID-19. TCRdb's table, derived via immunoSEQ multiplex PCR, lists solely in-frame clones and lacks some. The table lists 68,000 or so clones, approximately 80% of them singletons, with approximately 23% in the top ten. The CDR3 covers 15 residues. The V end was cut by 3 bases, the J end by 4 bases, with 13 bases between. CDR1 and CDR2 (germline): SNHLY, FYNNEI. This sequence was found in a human donor in a cohort sampled during active COVID-19. Sequencing was performed on peripheral blood. This chain joins TRBV2 and TRBJ1-3; possible D gene TRBD1, 6 bases. In nucleotides, the CDR3 is TGTGCCAGCAGTGATGTCAGGGGAACGGGAAACACCATATATTTT. Its protein is CASSDVRGTGNTIYF.